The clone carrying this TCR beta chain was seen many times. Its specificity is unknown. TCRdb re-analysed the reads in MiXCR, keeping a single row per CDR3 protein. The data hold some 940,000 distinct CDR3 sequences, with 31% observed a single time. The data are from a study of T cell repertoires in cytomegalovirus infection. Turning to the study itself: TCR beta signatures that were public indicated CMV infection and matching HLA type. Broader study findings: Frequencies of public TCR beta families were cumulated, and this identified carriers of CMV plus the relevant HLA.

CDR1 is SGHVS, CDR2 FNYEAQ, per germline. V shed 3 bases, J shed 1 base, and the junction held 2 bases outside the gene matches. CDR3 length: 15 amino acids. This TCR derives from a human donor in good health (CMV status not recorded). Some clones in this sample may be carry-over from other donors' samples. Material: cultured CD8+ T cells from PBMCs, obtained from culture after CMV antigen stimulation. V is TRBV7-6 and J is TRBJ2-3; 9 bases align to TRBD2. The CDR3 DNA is TGTGCCAGCAGCTTCGGCGGGGGGGGCACAGATACGCAGTATTTT. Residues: CASSFGGGGTDTQYF.